The 7 T cell receptor beta chains below come from one sample, sequenced in a study of blood T cells in healthy people across ages. Primers used in a second PCR of about 6 to 11 cycles were a sample-barcoded 5' primer and a J-beta primer mix. TCRdb recomputed calls from the 5' RACE reads with MiXCR, one row per CDR3 protein. The sample carries fewer than 2,000,000 distinct CDR3 sequences, around 36% recorded once. Sequenced material: blood. These receptors all stem from a woman aged 25 to 39 in good health.

This sequence joins TRBV15 and TRBJ2-1, with D maybe TRBD2 (5 bases). Trimming took off 1 base at V and 3 bases at J, with 7 bases between the two ends. This CDR3 is 14 amino acids long. In germline, CDR1 is LNHNV, CDR2 YYDKDF (reference sequence). Written as DNA, the CDR3 is TGTGCCACCAGCAGAGTCAGCGGCTACAATGAGCAGTTCTTC. Residues: CATSRVSGYNEQFF.

In this sample, this clonotype turned up once. The chain employs TRBV11-2 and TRBJ2-5; 7 bases are shared with TRBD1. The J call may be mistaken, given a closer DNA end match to TRBJ2-7. Germline V gives CDR1 SGHAT, CDR2 FQNNGV. This CDR3 spans 14 amino acids. The DNA for the CDR3 is TGTGCCAGCAGCCACGGGACAGCCGGATACGAGCAGTACTTC. This codes for CASSHGTAGYEQYF.

This clonotype was seen at least ten times. This rearrangement joins TRBV27 to TRBJ2-3, with D possibly being TRBD2 (5 bases). Germline lookup yields CDR1 MNHEY and CDR2 SMNVEV (reference sequence). The CDR3 covers 15 residues. V was pared by 3 bases and J by 0 bases, with 10 bases between. The chain's CDR3 is CASSLRGQSTDTQYF. The CDR3 nucleotides read TGTGCCAGCAGTTTGAGAGGGCAGAGCACAGATACGCAGTATTTT.

Remarks on this clonotype: The conserved phenylalanine or tryptophan is not found at the CDR3 terminus, so this likely reflects a read error. The chain has TRBV3-1 and TRBJ2-1; 7 positions agree with TRBD2. The trim removed 4 bases at V and 8 bases at J, leaving 14 bases unmatched. Germline V gene sequence: CDR1 LGHDT, CDR2 YNNKEL (reference sequence). CDR3 length: 16 amino acids. The CDR3 coding sequence is TGTGCCAGCAGCCCATTCAATGGGCGGGAGACGGATGAGCAGTTCTTA. It codes for CASSPFNGRETDEQFL.

Note on this clonotype: Relative to the germline gene, one junction end is altered; a read error may explain this. V is TRBV24-1 and J is TRBJ2-1; TRBD2 agrees at 9 bases. CDR3 length equals 17 residues. CDR1 and CDR2 from the germline V gene are KGHDR and SFDVKD. The CDR3 is CATSDDLGGGRAHEQFF. DNA of the CDR3: TGTGCTACCAGTGATGACCTCGGGGGCGGGAGGGCCCATGAGCAGTTCTTC.

This chain uses TRBV7-3 with TRBJ2-5; 8 nucleotides agree with TRBD2. Germline CDR1 reads SGHTA; CDR2 reads FQGTGA. The trim removed 2 bases at V and 11 bases at J, leaving 13 bases unmatched. This CDR3 spans 15 amino acids. In DNA form, the CDR3 reads TGTGCCAGCAGCTTAGGGTTAGCGGGATACAATGAGCAGTACTTC. Protein sequence: CASSLGLAGYNEQYF.

This clonotype was counted only a few times. The chain couples TRBV4-2 to TRBJ2-5; D is uncertain. The germline V gene has CDR1 LGHNA and CDR2 YNFKEQ. The CDR3 sequence is 16 residues long. Trimming took 3 bases from V and 1 from J, leaving 15 bases between them. CDR3 sequence (DNA): TGTGCCAGCAGCCACCTCTGGACGGAAATCCAAGAGACCCAGTACTTC. Residues: CASSHLWTEIQETQYF.